The clone carrying this T cell receptor beta chain was seen only once. This sample is drawn from a study of tumor-infiltrating lymphocytes in primary liver carcinoma. Trimming pared 0 bases from V and 11 bases from J, leaving 14 bases between. The CDR3 length is 14 residues. The investigators made TCR beta cDNA from roughly 0.45 ug total RNA, using a constant-region primer. TCR beta libraries came from three nested multiplex PCR rounds using slightly modified ARM-PCR. The study ran its first two PCR rounds for around 10 cycles each, using TRBV1-TRBV30 forward primers and a C-beta reverse primer. TCRdb independently ran MiXCR on the multiplex PCR reads; one entry per CDR3 protein. The data contain more than 90,000 distinct CDR3 sequences, around 71% of them singletons. It was from roughly 20-30 mg of unsorted bulk tissue that RNA and DNA were co-extracted.

Sequencing input: liver tumor tissue from sampling region 2. Subset here: tumor region T2, inferior pole. The clonotype was recovered from a woman aged 60-75 years with primary liver carcinoma and hepatitis B virus infection. The chain is built from TRBV12-3 or TRBV12-4 and TRBJ1-5, with TRBD1 as a possible D gene (5 bases). The CDR3 DNA sequence: TGTGCCAGCAGTTTAGCGCTCTGGGGGTCTGCCCAGCATTTT. Protein product: CASSLALWGSAQHF.